Listed below are T cell receptor beta chains from one sample, sequenced in a study of blood T cell repertoires in COVID-19. Using immunoSEQ multiplex PCR, the repertoire was profiled, and TCRdb retains in-frame clones only, with some absent. The sample comprises under 200,000 clones, 76% of which are singletons, and roughly 3.5% rests with the top ten. The sample comprised peripheral blood. These receptors originate from a woman of 80 years or more with acute or convalescent COVID-19. CDR3s include the opening cysteine and the closing phenylalanine or tryptophan. A D gene is named only where the DNA matches it firmly. Clone size, where shown, is once, few, many, or a class for clones that have expanded.

>TRBV3-1/TRBV3-2|.|TRBJ1-1|TRBD1
TGTGCCAGCAGCCAAGGAAGTGAACAGGGGGCGACTTTCTTT
CASSQGSEQGATFF
>TRBV2|.|TRBJ2-3|TRBD2
TGTGCCAGCAGTGAAATAGCGGGGGTTCCAACAGATACGCAGTATTTT
CASSEIAGVPTDTQYF
>TRBV7-2|.|TRBJ2-1|TRBD2
TGTGCCAGCAGCTTATGGTGGACTAGCGGGGGGGCACATGAGCAGTTCTTC
CASSLWWTSGGAHEQFF
>TRBV6-6|once|TRBJ2-2|TRBD1
TGTGCCAGCAGTTCTAAGACAGGGAGCACCGGGGAGCTGTTTTTT
CASSSKTGSTGELFF
>TRBV19|.|TRBJ1-5|TRBD1
TGTGCCAGTAGTTCTCGACAGGGGGCCGACCAGCCCCAGCATTTT
CASSSRQGADQPQHF
>TRBV30|.|TRBJ2-7|.
TGTGCCTGGAGCCCCGGCCAAGGGGGAGTCCCCTACGAGCAGTACTTC
CAWSPGQGGVPYEQYF
>TRBV27|.|TRBJ1-5|TRBD1
TGTGCCAGCGGACAACAGGGGAATCAGCCCCAGCATTTT
CASGQQGNQPQHF
>TRBV19|.|TRBJ1-4|TRBD1
TGTGCCAGTAGGGCCGACTCGACAGGGTTCGATGGTGAAAAACTGTTTTTT
CASRADSTGFDGEKLFF
>TRBV5-8|few|TRBJ2-4|.
TGTGCCAGCAGCGGGGGGCGGGGGCGGGGCAAAAACATTCAGTACTTC
CASSGGRGRGKNIQYF
>TRBV28|.|TRBJ1-3|.
TGTGCCAGCAGCCCCCCACCTGGGCAGGACTCTGGAAACACCATATATTTT
CASSPPPGQDSGNTIYF
>TRBV19|.|TRBJ1-5|.
TGTGCCAGTAGTATGAGGACAGCTTATAGCAATCAGCCCCAGCATTTT
CASSMRTAYSNQPQHF
>TRBV5-1|few|TRBJ1-4|.
TGCGCCAGCAGCCTCGGATTGGAGAATGAAAAACTGTTTTTT
CASSLGLENEKLFF
>TRBV2|.|TRBJ2-7|TRBD1
TGTGCCAGCAGGAGGGACAGTGCCTATGGTGAGCAGTACTTC
CASRRDSAYGEQYF
>TRBV2|.|TRBJ1-1|.
TGTGCCAGCACCCGCCAGGGAACTTCGAACACTGAAGCTTTCTTT
CASTRQGTSNTEAFF
>TRBV7-9|.|TRBJ2-2|TRBD2
TGTGCCAGCAGCCTAGCGGGAGGCGAAGCCACCGGGGAGCTGTTTTTT
CASSLAGGEATGELFF
>TRBV5-4|.|TRBJ1-4|.
TGTGCCAGCAGCACAGACAGTGGAGCTAATGAAAAACTGTTTTTT
CASSTDSGANEKLFF
>TRBV27|.|TRBJ2-1|.
TGTGCCAGCAGTTTATCCAGGGGGGAAAATGAGCAGTTCTTC
CASSLSRGENEQFF
>TRBV7-8|few|TRBJ2-7|TRBD2
TGTGCCAGCAGAGACGGGACTAGCACCTACGAGCAGTACTTC
CASRDGTSTYEQYF
>TRBV7-9|.|TRBJ2-5|TRBD1
TGTGCCAGCAGCGTCCGACAGGGGGAATGGGAGACCCAGTACTTC
CASSVRQGEWETQYF
>TRBV19|few|TRBJ2-5|TRBD1
TGTGCCACTGCCAGAGCCGGGACAGGGGGAGGAGAGACCCAGTACTTC
CATARAGTGGGETQYF